This T cell receptor beta chain stems from a study of blood T cell repertoires in COVID-19. In the source study's methods: Using reference gene primer amplification, nucleated cell counts were estimated. Only in-frame clones appear in the TCRdb table, and some are missing; sequencing was by immunoSEQ multiplex PCR. The D gene and trimming were derived from the DNA, and the V and J assignments and clone size from that table. The sample has approximately 200,000 clones, roughly 80% seen once. In its sample, this clone was seen a few times. Germline values: CDR1 LNHDA, CDR2 SQIVND (reference sequence). Trimming took off 1 base at V and 7 bases at J, with 14 bases between the two ends. The CDR3 runs to 15 residues. Symptom resolution, clearance, or two negative PCRs marked donors in Cohort 3 as recovered.

The sample was PBMCs or T cells enriched from blood (not recorded which). The chain recombines TRBV19 with TRBJ1-5; D is unclear. The source of this sequence is a woman in her 30s who had recovered from COVID-19. CDR3 amino acids: CASSIAPSGEQPQHF. The DNA for the CDR3 is TGTGCCAGTAGTATAGCCCCCTCCGGAGAACAGCCCCAGCATTTT. Looking up the rest from reference TRBV19 and TRBJ1-5 gives the full variable domain: DGGITQSPKYLFRKEGQNVTLSCEQNLNHDAMYWYRQDPGQGLRLIYYSQIVNDFQKGDIAEGYSVSREKKESFPLTVTSAQKNPTAFYLCASSIAPSGEQPQHFGDGTRLSIL.